This record looks at one T cell receptor beta chain sequence and its context. TCRdb keeps only in-frame clones here, not all; method: immunoSEQ multiplex PCR. The sample has hundreds of thousands of clones, 65% to 90% seen once; the top ten hold approximately 5.1%. This entry is derived from a study of blood T cell repertoires in COVID-19. Background on the study: Specimens from acute and convalescent COVID-19 originated in the United States, Italy and Spain.

The sequence was obtained from a man aged 50 to 60 with active or convalescent COVID-19. The sequenced material came from peripheral blood.

As DNA, the CDR3 is TGTGCCAGCAGGCGGGGGGACTCTGGAAACACCATATATTTT. Its protein is CASRRGDSGNTIYF. The rearrangement uses TRBV6-5 and TRBJ1-3; D might be TRBD1 (5 bases). Between the trimmed V and J ends, which lost 6 bases and 0 bases, there was a span of 9 bases. Germline V CDR1 and CDR2: MNHEY, SVGAGI. The CDR3 has 14 amino acids.